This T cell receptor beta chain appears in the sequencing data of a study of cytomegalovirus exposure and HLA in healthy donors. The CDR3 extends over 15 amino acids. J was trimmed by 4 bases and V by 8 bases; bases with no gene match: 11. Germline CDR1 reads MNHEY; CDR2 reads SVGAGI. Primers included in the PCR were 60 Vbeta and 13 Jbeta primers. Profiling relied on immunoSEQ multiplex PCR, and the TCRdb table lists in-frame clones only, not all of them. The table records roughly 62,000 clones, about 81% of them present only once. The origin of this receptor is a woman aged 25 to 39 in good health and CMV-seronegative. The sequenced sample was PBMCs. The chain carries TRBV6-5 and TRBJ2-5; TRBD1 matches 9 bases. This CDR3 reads CASLLEQGAPETQYF. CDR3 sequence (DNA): TGTGCCAGCCTTTTAGAACAGGGGGCCCCAGAGACCCAGTACTTC.